The 23 T cell receptor beta chains presented below share a single source sample, sequenced in a study of T cell repertoires in cytomegalovirus infection. One entry per CDR3 protein, called by TCRdb with MiXCR from the reads. The repertoire consists of 360,000 or so distinct CDR3 sequences, with roughly 34% occurring once and the leading ten covering less than 15%. These receptors are not linked to any known antigen. The source was cultured PBMCs, collected from culture after CMV antigen stimulation. The receptor set was obtained from a human donor in good health (CMV status not recorded). Some clones in this sample may be carry-over from other donors' samples.

This clonotype occurred a few times. The genes are TRBV19 and TRBJ2-1, with 7 bases identical to TRBD1. J lost 4 bases, V lost 7 bases, and 7 bases had no gene match. Per germline, CDR1 LNHDA and CDR2 SQIVND (reference sequence). This CDR3 comprises 14 residues. The CDR3 region has the DNA TGTGCCAGTAATCGGGACAGTGGATACAATGAGCAGTTCTTC. Translation gives CASNRDSGYNEQFF. The full variable domain, completed using reference TRBV19 and TRBJ2-1, is DGGITQSPKYLFRKEGQNVTLSCEQNLNHDAMYWYRQDPGQGLRLIYYSQIVNDFQKGDIAEGYSVSREKKESFPLTVTSAQKNPTAFYLCASNRDSGYNEQFFGPGTRLTVL.

This clonotype showed up just a few times. The rearrangement links TRBV19 to TRBJ1-1; D is uncertain. Germline V gene sequence: CDR1 LNHDA, CDR2 SQIVND (reference sequence). CDR3 size: 13 residues. V lost 1 base to trimming and J lost 1 base, with 4 bases between them. CDR3 DNA sequence: TGTGCCAGTAGTATAGGGGGGAACACTGAAGCTTTCTTT. Encoded protein: CASSIGGNTEAFF.

This clonotype was recorded once. Written as DNA, the CDR3 is TGTGCCAGCAGCGCGACAGGTTGGTCTGTCCAGCCCCAGCATTTT. This encodes CASSATGWSVQPQHF. This chain joins TRBV5-5 and TRBJ1-5, with D tentatively TRBD1 (6 bases). Germline V gene data show CDR1 as SGHKS and CDR2 as YYEKEE (reference sequence). Between the trimmed V and J ends, which lost 4 bases and 7 bases, there was a span of 18 bases. The CDR3 runs to 15 residues.

The rearrangement uses TRBV27 and TRBJ1-1, with D hard to call. This CDR3 has 18 amino acids. V was cut by 6 bases and J by 0 bases, with 23 bases left in between. CDR1 and CDR2 (germline): MNHEY, SMNVEV (reference sequence). CDR3 DNA: TGTGCCAGCAGCCCCCTCGAGATGAGAGCCCAAATGAACACTGAAGCTTTCTTT. Protein: CASSPLEMRAQMNTEAFF.

This clonotype was recorded a few times. The chain links TRBV6-1 to TRBJ2-3; D uncertain. This CDR3 comprises 14 residues. Trimming pared 6 bases from V and 0 bases from J, leaving 10 bases between. The germline V gene has CDR1 MNHNS and CDR2 SASEGT. The CDR3 DNA follows: TGTGCCAGCAGGCGACCGGGTAGCACAGATACGCAGTATTTT. It is translated as CASRRPGSTDTQYF.

This clonotype was counted a few times. The chain combines TRBV7-2 with TRBJ2-5, with D hard to call. The CDR3 consists of 13 residues. V shed 3 bases and J shed 0 bases, with 5 bases lying between them. CDR1 and CDR2 from the germline V gene are SGHTA and FQGNSA. The CDR3 DNA sequence: TGTGCCAGCAGCTTTGCAGACCAAGAGACCCAGTACTTC. The encoded protein is CASSFADQETQYF.

The V call is TRBV4-1, the J call TRBJ2-3, with D possibly being TRBD2 (6 bases). The CDR3 sequence is 17 residues long. Germline V lookup: CDR1 MGHRA, CDR2 YSYEKL. The germline V and J ends were trimmed by 3 bases and 3 bases, with 19 bases remaining between them. The CDR3 coding sequence is TGCGCCAGCAGCCAGCCTTTACGGCGGGAATCGACAGATACGCAGTATTTT. Amino acids: CASSQPLRRESTDTQYF.

V is TRBV4-1 and J is TRBJ2-7; D not resolved. The germline V gene encodes CDR1 MGHRA and CDR2 YSYEKL. V was clipped by 4 bases and J by 0 bases, with 4 bases between them. This CDR3 comprises 12 residues. The CDR3 spells CASSRCSYEQYV. The CDR3 nucleotides read TGCGCCAGCAGCCGCTGCTCCTACGAGCAGTACGTC.

V usage is TRBV4-3 and J usage is TRBJ2-1; D is perhaps TRBD2 (6 bases). Trimming took 0 bases from V and 4 from J, leaving 13 bases between them. The CDR3 length is 16 residues. Per the germline V gene, CDR1 is LGHNA and CDR2 is YSLEER. CDR3 sequence reads: CASSQDNLATYNEQFF. Written as DNA, the CDR3 is TGCGCCAGCAGCCAAGATAACCTAGCGACGTACAATGAGCAGTTCTTC.

This clonotype was seen repeatedly, ten times or more. CDR3 protein: CASSSNRESYEQYF. The CDR3 nucleotides read TGTGCCAGCAGCTCAAACAGGGAATCCTACGAGCAGTACTTC. This chain links TRBV7-2 with TRBJ2-7; D might be TRBD1 (6 bases). The germline CDR1 and CDR2 sequences are SGHTA and FQGNSA. Trimming removed 4 bases from V and 1 base from J, with 11 bases in between. The CDR3 has 14 residues.

The chain employs TRBV5-6 and TRBJ1-2, with TRBD1 as a possible D gene (6 bases). Germline values: CDR1 SGHDT, CDR2 YYEEEE. V lost 3 bases and J lost 3, with 15 bases in between. There are 15 residues in the CDR3. CDR3 region: CASSWYREVDYGYTF. CDR3 in DNA: TGTGCCAGCAGCTGGTACAGGGAGGTAGACTATGGCTACACCTTC.

The chain is built from TRBV6-2 or TRBV6-3 and TRBJ2-6, with D perhaps TRBD1 or TRBD2 (5 bases each). Germline lookup yields CDR1 MNHEY and CDR2 SVGEGT. The CDR3 contains 15 residues. V was clipped by 8 bases and J by 2 bases, with 13 bases between them. The CDR3 loop is CASGTEETGANVLTF. As DNA, the CDR3 is TGTGCCAGCGGGACGGAAGAAACTGGGGCCAACGTCCTGACTTTC.

The chain carries TRBV24-1 and TRBJ2-4; no clear D gene. Looked up from germline, CDR1 is KGHDR and CDR2 is SFDVKD. Trimming shortened V by 9 bases and J by 0 bases, and 20 bases separated the two germline ends. The CDR3 has 17 amino acids. CDR3 residues: CATQDVPPDLAKNIQYF. DNA for the CDR3: TGTGCCACCCAGGACGTCCCACCAGATTTAGCCAAAAACATTCAGTACTTC.

The chain couples TRBV5-1 to TRBJ2-3; TRBD2 agrees at 7 bases. Trimming cost V 0 bases and J 0 bases; bases outside gene matches: 4. CDR1 and CDR2 (germline): SGHRS, YFSETQ. There are 16 residues in the CDR3. This CDR3 reads CASSLGVSGSTDTQYF. The CDR3, as DNA: TGCGCCAGCAGCTTGGGAGTTAGCGGGAGCACAGATACGCAGTATTTT. Full variable domain (remainder filled in from reference TRBV5-1 and TRBJ2-3): KAGVTQTPRYLIKTRGQQVTLSCSPISGHRSVSWYQQTPGQGLQFLFEYFSETQRNKGNFPGRFSGRQFSNSRSEMNVSTLELGDSALYLCASSLGVSGSTDTQYFGPGTRLTVL.

This clonotype was recorded many times. The chain recombines TRBV7-9 with TRBJ2-1, with 7 nucleotides matching TRBD2. Germline CDR1 SEHNR, CDR2 FQNEAQ (reference sequence). V lost 4 bases, J lost 0 bases, and 12 bases stayed unmatched. There are 18 residues in the CDR3. DNA of the CDR3: TGTGCCAGCAGCTCCGAGTTGGGTTTAGCGGGCTCCTACAATGAGCAGTTCTTC. Translation gives CASSSELGLAGSYNEQFF.

This clonotype appeared many times. The rearrangement uses TRBV6-1 and TRBJ2-1, with 10 bases that match TRBD1. With V trimmed by 7 bases and J by 4 bases, 4 bases remained unmatched. CDR3 length: 14 residues. The germline V gene has CDR1 MNHNS and CDR2 SASEGT. In nucleotides, the CDR3 is TGTGCCAGCAACCCGGGACAGGGGTACAATGAGCAGTTCTTC. Amino acid sequence: CASNPGQGYNEQFF.

At least ten counts were recorded for this clonotype. This rearrangement joins TRBV7-8 to TRBJ2-7; D is possibly TRBD1 (6 bases). In germline, CDR1 is SGHVS, CDR2 FQNEAQ. The CDR3 has 14 amino acids. The V gene lost 2 bases and the J gene lost 4 bases, with 12 bases spanning the gap. The chain's CDR3 is CASSLIQGPYEQYF. The CDR3 DNA reads as TGTGCCAGCAGCTTAATCCAGGGGCCTTACGAGCAGTACTTC.

V is TRBV24-1 and J is TRBJ2-2; D gene unclear. CDR1 and CDR2 (germline): KGHDR, SFDVKD. CDR3 size: 13 residues. The germline V and J ends were trimmed by 0 bases and 3 bases, with 1 base remaining between them. The CDR3 here is CATSDLYTGELFF. Here the CDR3 DNA reads TGTGCCACCAGTGATTTGTACACCGGGGAGCTGTTTTTT.

This clonotype was recorded a few times. This rearrangement joins TRBV28 to TRBJ2-1; no firm D call. The CDR3 loop spans 10 amino acids. Germline V CDR1 and CDR2: MDHEN, SYDVKM. Trimming took 2 bases from V and 7 from J, leaving 0 bases between them. The CDR3 loop reads CASSLNEQFF. The DNA for the CDR3 is TGTGCCAGCAGTTTAAATGAGCAGTTCTTC.

This chain connects TRBV4-3 to TRBJ2-7; D gene uncertain. CDR3 size: 14 residues. V lost 4 bases and J 3 bases, leaving 13 bases between the germline ends. Germline-derived CDR1 and CDR2 are LGHNA and YSLEER. CDR3 residues: CASSPVHGYYEQYF. The CDR3 DNA sequence: TGCGCCAGCAGCCCGGTACATGGTTACTACGAGCAGTACTTC.

This chain connects TRBV3-1 to TRBJ1-2; D unclear. There are 15 residues in the CDR3. Germline CDR1 is LGHDT and CDR2 is YNNKEL (reference sequence). V was cut by 7 bases and J by 1 base, with 16 bases left in between. The CDR3, as DNA: TGTGCCAGCACCCCGGCCACTCTCCGTAACTATGGCTACACCTTC. Translation: CASTPATLRNYGYTF.

This clonotype was detected a few times. The chain has TRBV12-3 or TRBV12-4 and TRBJ1-1; no definite D call. This CDR3 has 11 residues. Trimming pared 4 bases from V and 7 bases from J, leaving 7 bases between. CDR3 residues: CASSWTYEAFF. CDR3 DNA sequence: TGTGCCAGCAGTTGGACCTATGAAGCTTTCTTT.

This clonotype was detected only a few times. V usage is TRBV7-2 and J usage is TRBJ2-7; no clear D. The V and J ends lost 1 base and 3 bases respectively, with 7 bases between them. The CDR3 length is 13 residues. Germline values: CDR1 SGHTA, CDR2 FQGNSA. The CDR3 nucleotides are TGTGCCAGCAGCTTAGTACATCTCTACGAGCAGTACGTC. Translation: CASSLVHLYEQYV.